What follows describes a single T cell receptor (beta chain). Its antigen is unknown. CD45RO-negative cells were positively selected for CCR7, leaving out terminally differentiated effector memory CD45RA+ cells. This record belongs to a study of shared clonotypes between healthy human individuals. Study-level points and caveats: Sharing of clonotypes among donors was expected to vary with sequencing depth. As a rule, naive subsets had a larger estimated richness than memory subsets. Of the naive CD4 clonotypes, about 5% were shared across a handful of donors.

After removal of 3 bases from V and 8 bases from J, the junction contained 5 bases not matched to a gene. CDR1 is SGDLS and CDR2 is YYNGEE in the germline V gene. This CDR3 is built from 13 residues. Profiled with immunoSEQ multiplex PCR; TCRdb holds only in-frame clones, not every one. The sample consists of 2 million to 2.5 million clones, about 95% of them appearing once. Material for sequencing was naive CD8+ T cells sorted from blood. This sequence joins TRBV9 and TRBJ1-2; 9 bases are a match to TRBD1. The receptor was derived from a man aged 18 to 35 in good health. The CDR3 coding sequence is TGTGCCAGCAGCGCCCGGGACAGGGAAGGCTACACCTTC. Its translation is CASSARDREGYTF.